The 5 T cell receptor beta chains given below trace back to one sample, sequenced in a study of T-cell reconstitution after alpha-beta-depleted transplantation in children. The TCRbeta library was prepared with unique molecular identifiers. Using its own MiXCR run on the PCR reads, TCRdb lists one record per CDR3 protein. The data hold 380,000 or so distinct CDR3 sequences, with roughly 15% observed a single time. The sample was PBMCs, taken from the stem cell graft. Receptor source: a human donor who donated a stem cell graft to a child with Fanconi anemia.

This clonotype came up many times. The chain has TRBV6-5 and TRBJ2-2; 15 positions agree with TRBD2. With 5 bases clipped from V and 13 bases from J, the junction kept 8 bases outside the gene matches. CDR1 is MNHEY and CDR2 is SVGAGI in the germline V gene. The CDR3 extends over 15 amino acids. Here the CDR3 reads CASSPGTSGRRALFF. The CDR3 nucleotides read TGTGCCAGCAGTCCCGGGACTAGCGGGAGGAGAGCGCTGTTTTTT.

This chain connects TRBV7-8 to TRBJ1-1; D gene ambiguous. This CDR3 spans 13 amino acids. Germline V CDR1 and CDR2: SGHVS, FQNEAQ. The ends were cut back, 5 bases at V and 4 bases at J, with 11 bases in the middle. The CDR3 here is CASSERTSTEAFF. CDR3 in DNA: TGTGCCAGCAGCGAAAGGACGAGCACTGAAGCTTTCTTT.

This clonotype was counted only a few times. This chain joins TRBV12-3 or TRBV12-4 and TRBJ2-2; D unresolved. Trimming stripped 8 bases from V and 8 bases from J, with 18 bases between. CDR3 length equals 14 residues. The CDR3 sequence: CASSGTYGPGELFF. The CDR3 DNA reads TGTGCCAGCTCCGGCACCTACGGGCCAGGGGAGCTGTTTTTT.

This clonotype was counted between two and nine times. This chain connects TRBV12-3 or TRBV12-4 to TRBJ2-7; a possible D gene is TRBD1 (6 bases). The CDR3 length is 14 residues. The V end lost 6 bases, the J end lost 6 bases, and 18 bases lay between the germline ends. The CDR3 DNA reads TGTGCCAGCAGCTCTGACAGGACGGGTGGCGAGCAGTACGTC. Protein: CASSSDRTGGEQYV.

This clonotype came up a few times. J is TRBJ1-5 and V is TRBV15, with TRBD1 matching over 7 bases. This CDR3 region has 16 residues. J was trimmed by 3 bases and V by 2 bases; bases with no gene match: 7. Germline V gene data show CDR1 as LNHNV and CDR2 as YYDKDF (reference sequence). The CDR3 reads CATSRQGGQDNQPQHF. Here the CDR3 DNA reads TGTGCCACCAGCAGACAGGGGGGGCAGGACAATCAGCCCCAGCATTTT. Filled out from reference TRBV15 and TRBJ1-5, the complete variable domain reads DAMVIQNPRYQVTQFGKPVTLSCSQTLNHNVMYWYQQKSSQAPKLLFHYYDKDFNNEADTPDNFQSRRPNTSFCFLDIRSPGLGDTAMYLCATSRQGGQDNQPQHFGDGTRLSIL.